Sequencing of this T cell receptor (beta chain) was carried out in a study of T cell responses to AZD1222 COVID-19 vaccine. Generated by immunoSEQ multiplex PCR, the TCRdb table keeps only in-frame clones and is missing some. The sample carries 150,000 or so clones, approximately 92% recorded once. Germline V CDR1 and CDR2: SGHRS, YFSETQ. V lost 1 base to trimming and J lost 0 bases; unmatched junction nucleotides: 4. The length of the CDR3 is 16 residues. The sequenced sample was peripheral blood, obtained on day 0 of AZD1222 vaccination. The rearrangement joins TRBV5-1 to TRBJ2-3, with TRBD2 identical over 8 bases. The clonotype was recovered from an adult in good health. The CDR3 DNA reads as TGCGCCAGCAGCTTGTGGGCTAGCGGGAGCACAGATACGCAGTATTTT. This sequence encodes CASSLWASGSTDTQYF. Complete variable domain (other parts from reference TRBV5-1 and TRBJ2-3): KAGVTQTPRYLIKTRGQQVTLSCSPISGHRSVSWYQQTPGQGLQFLFEYFSETQRNKGNFPGRFSGRQFSNSRSEMNVSTLELGDSALYLCASSLWASGSTDTQYFGPGTRLTVL.